A single sample gave rise to the 28 T cell receptor beta chains below, sequenced in a study of blood T cell repertoires in COVID-19. TCRdb's copy holds only in-frame clones and misses some; the assay was immunoSEQ multiplex PCR. This sample has tens of thousands of clones, with roughly 87% found just once. Sequencing input: peripheral blood. The receptors were gathered from a human donor with active COVID-19. The donor label of this sample is uncertain.

The rearrangement joins TRBV10-3 to TRBJ1-1; TRBD1 matches 7 bases. The germline V gene encodes CDR1 ENHRY and CDR2 SYGVKD. V was pared by 11 bases and J by 8 bases, with 8 bases of the junction left unmatched. The length of the CDR3 is 11 residues. The chain's CDR3 is CAHGRGREAFF. DNA of the CDR3: TGTGCCCACGGGAGGGGGCGAGAAGCTTTCTTT.

This sequence joins TRBV4-3 and TRBJ2-5; 14 bases map to TRBD2. With 4 bases clipped from V and 1 base from J, the junction kept 2 bases outside the gene matches. The CDR3 consists of 16 residues. The germline V gene has CDR1 LGHNA and CDR2 YSLEER. CDR3 amino acids: CASSLGLAGGQETQYF. The DNA of the CDR3 is TGCGCCAGCAGCCTCGGACTAGCGGGGGGCCAAGAGACCCAGTACTTC.

This clone has more than one count but fewer than ten. The genes are TRBV5-1 and TRBJ2-5; 9 bases are shared with TRBD1. V dropped 4 bases and J dropped 5; count of bases not matched to a gene: 9. Germline lookup yields CDR1 SGHRS and CDR2 YFSETQ. This CDR3 spans 15 amino acids. CDR3 sequence reads: CASSPPGQGGETQYF. In nucleotides, the CDR3 is TGCGCCAGCAGCCCGCCGGGACAGGGTGGGGAGACCCAGTACTTC.

The rearrangement joins TRBV15 to TRBJ2-1; 9 positions agree with TRBD2. Germline V lookup: CDR1 LNHNV, CDR2 YYDKDF (reference sequence). V lost 1 base and J lost 4; bases outside the gene matches: 8. This CDR3 region has 17 residues. CDR3 residues: CATSRGGIAGAYNEQFF. The CDR3 region has the DNA TGTGCCACCAGCAGAGGAGGAATAGCGGGGGCGTACAATGAGCAGTTCTTC.

This chain links TRBV11-3 with TRBJ2-1, with TRBD2 matching 8 bases. This CDR3 has 14 amino acids. The junction had 8 bases not matched to a gene; V was cut back by 5 bases and J by 8 bases. Germline V lookup: CDR1 SGHNT, CDR2 YENEEA. CDR3 protein: CASSARTGRDEQFF. The CDR3 DNA sequence: TGTGCCAGCAGCGCCCGAACCGGGAGGGATGAGCAGTTCTTC.

The CDR3 protein is CASSFGYGYTF. The CDR3 DNA follows: TGTGCCAGCAGTTTCGGGTATGGCTACACCTTC. The chain joins TRBV12-3 or TRBV12-4 to TRBJ1-2; D call uncertain. The ends were cut back, 3 bases at V and 5 bases at J, with 4 bases in the middle. The CDR3 is 11 residues long.

The rearrangement links TRBV5-1 to TRBJ2-1; 12 bases are a match to TRBD2. CDR1 and CDR2 (germline): SGHRS, YFSETQ. V dropped 1 base and J dropped 4; count of bases not matched to a gene: 9. The CDR3 sequence is 18 residues long. For the CDR3, the DNA is TGCGCCAGCAGCTTGACTATACTAGCGGGGGGCATTTACAATGAGCAGTTCTTC. As protein: CASSLTILAGGIYNEQFF.

The chain couples TRBV20-1 to TRBJ2-5, with D perhaps TRBD1 (6 bases). The germline V gene encodes CDR1 DFQATT and CDR2 SNEGSKA (reference sequence). V was shortened by 3 bases and J by 0 bases, with 14 bases between the two germline ends. This CDR3 is 15 amino acids long. The CDR3 sequence is CSASQPGAYQETQYF. The CDR3 DNA is TGCAGTGCTAGTCAGCCAGGGGCCTACCAAGAGACCCAGTACTTC.

The V gene is TRBV7-9, the J gene TRBJ1-2, with 7 positions matching TRBD1. V trimming: 0 bases; J trimming: 2 bases; junction bases outside the gene matches: 3. This CDR3 is built from 15 residues. Germline-derived CDR1 and CDR2 are SEHNR and FQNEAQ (reference sequence). As DNA, the CDR3 is TGTGCCAGCAGCTTAGCGGTACAGGGGAACTATGGCTACACCTTC. This sequence encodes CASSLAVQGNYGYTF.

The chain has TRBV6-5 and TRBJ2-7; D gene ambiguous. CDR3 length equals 15 residues. V was clipped by 6 bases and J by 1 base, with 16 bases between them. CDR1 MNHEY and CDR2 SVGAGI come from the germline V gene. CDR3 amino acids: CASSYGPPNSYEQYF. Here the CDR3 DNA reads TGTGCCAGCAGCTACGGGCCGCCGAATTCCTACGAGCAGTACTTC.

The V call is TRBV7-6, the J call TRBJ1-5, with unresolved D. V lost 1 base to trimming and J lost 0 bases, with 7 bases between them. The CDR3 runs to 15 residues. Germline V gene data show CDR1 as SGHVS and CDR2 as FNYEAQ. CDR3 bases: TGTGCCAGCAGCTTAGGGAGTAATAGCAATCAGCCCCAGCATTTT. It codes for CASSLGSNSNQPQHF.

The genes are TRBV6-5 and TRBJ1-6; D uncertain. V was trimmed by 7 bases and J by 6 bases, leaving 7 bases between them. The CDR3 is made up of 12 amino acids. CDR1 MNHEY and CDR2 SVGAGI come from the germline V gene. In DNA form, the CDR3 reads TGTGCCAGCAAAAACTTTAATTCACCCCTCCACTTT. Protein product: CASKNFNSPLHF.

The genes are TRBV28 and TRBJ2-7; TRBD1 aligns across 8 bases. The CDR3 loop spans 14 amino acids. V shed 5 bases, J shed 3 bases, and the junction held 6 bases outside the gene matches. CDR1 is MDHEN and CDR2 is SYDVKM in the germline V gene. The CDR3 DNA follows: TGTGCCAGCAGTCCTAGGGACAGGCTCTACGAGCAGTACTTC. This translates into CASSPRDRLYEQYF.

The CDR3 DNA reads as TGTGCCAGTAGTATTGGAACAGACCTACAAGAGACCCAGTACTTC. It encodes CASSIGTDLQETQYF. The J gene is TRBJ2-5, the V gene TRBV19; D gene uncertain. The germline V gene has CDR1 LNHDA and CDR2 SQIVND (reference sequence). CDR3 length equals 15 residues. V was cut by 3 bases and J by 2 bases, with 13 bases left in between.

The V and J genes are TRBV4-3 and TRBJ2-3; D is unresolved. The CDR3 length is 13 residues. CDR1 and CDR2 (germline): LGHNA, YSLEER. The V end lost 2 bases, the J end lost 4 bases, and 7 bases lay between the germline ends. The CDR3 is CASSQSSADTQYF. In DNA, the CDR3 is TGCGCCAGCAGCCAAAGTTCAGCAGATACGCAGTATTTT.

This clone has just one count. DNA for the CDR3: TGTGCCAGCAGCACGACAGGGGACAATCAGCCCCAGCATTTT. As protein: CASSTTGDNQPQHF. V and J are TRBV28 and TRBJ1-5, with 8 bases fitting TRBD1. The V gene's germline CDR1 is MDHEN and CDR2 SYDVKM. CDR3 length: 14 residues. The V and J ends lost 6 bases and 3 bases, in that order; junction bases with no gene match: 4.

V usage is TRBV7-2 and J usage is TRBJ2-1; D unclear. Deletions cut 1 base from V and 4 bases from J, with 11 bases between. Germline loops: CDR1 SGHTA, CDR2 FQGNSA. The CDR3 has 15 amino acids. In DNA form, the CDR3 reads TGTGCCAGCAGCTTAGTCCCGTGGCAGTACAATGAGCAGTTCTTC. Protein product: CASSLVPWQYNEQFF.

This rearrangement joins TRBV3-1 (or the pseudogene TRBV3-2) to TRBJ2-5, with 9 bases aligning to TRBD1. J lost 4 bases, V lost 2 bases, and 11 bases had no gene match. Germline lookup yields CDR1 LGHDT and CDR2 YNNKEL (reference sequence). This CDR3 region has 17 residues. CDR3 amino acids: CASSQSVNRGPGETQYF. Here the CDR3 DNA reads TGTGCCAGCAGCCAATCTGTAAACAGGGGGCCGGGAGAGACCCAGTACTTC.

V is TRBV19 and J is TRBJ2-2; 7 bases line up with TRBD1. The CDR3 sequence is 14 residues long. With 10 bases clipped from V and 6 bases from J, the junction kept 11 bases outside the gene matches. Germline-derived CDR1 and CDR2 are LNHDA and SQIVND (reference sequence). CDR3 sequence reads: CAIATGISSGELFF. CDR3 in DNA: TGTGCCATTGCGACAGGGATTTCGTCCGGGGAGCTGTTTTTT.

The V call is TRBV4-1, the J call TRBJ2-5; the match to TRBD2 covers 7 bases. CDR3 length equals 12 residues. J lost 7 bases, V lost 1 base, and 0 bases had no gene match. Germline V gene data show CDR1 as MGHRA and CDR2 as YSYEKL. As DNA, the CDR3 is TGCGCCAGCAGCCAAGGGGGGGGGACCCAGTACTTC. Its translation: CASSQGGGTQYF.

The V and J genes are TRBV6-5 and TRBJ2-3, with D perhaps matching TRBD1 (5 bases). The germline gives CDR1 MNHEY, CDR2 SVGAGI. This CDR3 contains 14 residues. The V end lost 5 bases, the J end lost 0 bases, and 9 bases lay between the germline ends. The CDR3 region is CASSTTASTDTQYF. The CDR3 coding sequence is TGTGCCAGCAGTACGACAGCTAGCACAGATACGCAGTATTTT.

CDR3 DNA sequence: TGTGCCAGCAGCTGGGGGAGGTCAGATACGCAGTATTTT. Translation: CASSWGRSDTQYF. The chain carries TRBV13 and TRBJ2-3; weak D call: TRBD2 (6 bases). V dropped 4 bases and J dropped 4 bases, with 9 bases sitting between them. Germline V gives CDR1 PRHDT, CDR2 FYEKMQ (reference sequence). The CDR3 covers 13 residues.

This clone was seen just once. The chain combines TRBV19 with TRBJ1-1; unclear D gene. V lost 3 bases and J 1 base, leaving 12 bases between the germline ends. This CDR3 is 15 amino acids long. Germline assignment: CDR1 LNHDA and CDR2 SQIVND (reference sequence). Written as DNA, the CDR3 is TGTGCCAGTAGTATGCCCGGGAGAAAGAACACTGAAGCTTTCTTT. Translated, it gives CASSMPGRKNTEAFF.

The rearrangement uses TRBV12-5 and TRBJ1-2; 9 bases fit TRBD1. There are 17 residues in the CDR3. CDR1 is LGHNT and CDR2 is FRNRAP in the germline V gene. Trimming took 2 bases from V and 5 from J; bases not matched to a gene: 12. CDR3 coding DNA: TGTGCTAGTGGTTTGAGAACCTACAGGGGGCAGGGGTATGGCTACACCTTC. It yields the protein CASGLRTYRGQGYGYTF.

The chain carries TRBV12-5 and TRBJ1-2, with no clear D. V dropped 0 bases and J dropped 4 bases, with 12 bases sitting between them. In germline, CDR1 is LGHNT, CDR2 FRNRAP. CDR3 size: 15 residues. This chain's CDR3 is CASGLVPAGPYGYTF. CDR3 sequence (DNA): TGTGCTAGTGGTTTGGTTCCCGCAGGTCCCTATGGCTACACCTTC.

The CDR3 bases are TGTGCCAGCAGCTTGTGGCGGGGGGCGTTCACTCAAGAGACCCAGTACTTC. Translated: CASSLWRGAFTQETQYF. The rearrangement uses TRBV5-6 and TRBJ2-5, with 8 bases lining up with TRBD2. V was clipped by 1 base and J by 2 bases; unmatched bases: 10. CDR3 length: 17 residues. Germline loops: CDR1 SGHDT, CDR2 YYEEEE.

The chain carries TRBV7-3 and TRBJ2-1, with D maybe TRBD2 (5 bases). This CDR3 contains 17 residues. The V gene lost 5 bases and the J gene lost 0 bases, with 17 bases spanning the gap. Germline V gene lookup returns CDR1 SGHTA and CDR2 FQGTGA. DNA of the CDR3: TGTGCCAGCAGCCCCGAGGGCGGGCTTCGCTCCTACAATGAGCAGTTCTTC. Its protein is CASSPEGGLRSYNEQFF.

Notes on this clone: Other nucleotide sequences from this sample produce the same CDR3. This chain links TRBV7-3 with TRBJ2-7; 8 nucleotides match TRBD2. With V trimmed by 2 bases and J by 1 base, 4 bases remained unmatched. The CDR3 has 15 residues. Germline CDR1 reads SGHTA; CDR2 reads FQGTGA. CDR3 nucleotides: TGTGCCAGCAGCTTATTGCGGGGGGCTTCCTACGAGCAGTACTTC. Residues: CASSLLRGASYEQYF.